The subject of this entry is one T cell receptor beta chain. Libraries were prepared by immunoSEQ multiplex PCR; TCRdb keeps only in-frame clonotypes and omits some of them. Here the sample spans roughly 500,000 clones, roughly 89% being singletons. This record comes from a study of blood T cell repertoires in COVID-19. The J segment lost 0 bases and the V segment lost 7 bases, leaving 20 bases of the junction unmatched. CDR3 length: 19 amino acids. CDR1 and CDR2 from the germline V gene are ENHRY and SYGVKD. V and J are TRBV10-3 and TRBJ2-5, with 7 bases matching TRBD2. This TCR came from a man in his late teens or twenties with COVID-19, enrolled during active disease. The source material was peripheral blood. CDR3 sequence: CAITAPRHPSGRYQETQYF. CDR3 nucleotide sequence: TGTGCCATCACCGCTCCGCGACACCCTAGCGGCAGGTACCAAGAGACCCAGTACTTC.